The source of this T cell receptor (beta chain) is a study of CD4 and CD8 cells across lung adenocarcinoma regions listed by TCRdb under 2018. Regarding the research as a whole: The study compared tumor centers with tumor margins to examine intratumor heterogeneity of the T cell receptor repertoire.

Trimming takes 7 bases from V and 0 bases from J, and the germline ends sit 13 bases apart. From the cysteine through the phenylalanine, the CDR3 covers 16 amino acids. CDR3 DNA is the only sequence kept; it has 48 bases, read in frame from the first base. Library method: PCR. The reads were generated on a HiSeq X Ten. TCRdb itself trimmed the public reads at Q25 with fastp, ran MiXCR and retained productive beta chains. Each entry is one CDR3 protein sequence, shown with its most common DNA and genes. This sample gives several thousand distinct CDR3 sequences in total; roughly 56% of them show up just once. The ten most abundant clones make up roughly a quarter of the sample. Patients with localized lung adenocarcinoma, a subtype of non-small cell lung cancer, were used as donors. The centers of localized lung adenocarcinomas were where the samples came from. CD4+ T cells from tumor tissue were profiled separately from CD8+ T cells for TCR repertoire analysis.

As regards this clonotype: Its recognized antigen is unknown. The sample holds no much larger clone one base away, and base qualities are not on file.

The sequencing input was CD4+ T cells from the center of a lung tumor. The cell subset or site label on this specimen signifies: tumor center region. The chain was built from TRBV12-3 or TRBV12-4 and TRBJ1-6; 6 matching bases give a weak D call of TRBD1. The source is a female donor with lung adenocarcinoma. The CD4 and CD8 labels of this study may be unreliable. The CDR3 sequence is CASTKGGSSYNSPLHF. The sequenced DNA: TGTGCCAGCACCAAGGGGGGTAGCTCCTATAATTCACCCCTCCACTTT.